This T cell receptor beta chain derives from a study of cytomegalovirus exposure and HLA in healthy donors. Study outcomes and limitations: A few chains linked to CMV were shown in vitro to be specific for CMV antigens. The study assumed roughly uniform donor sequencing depth for presence/absence analyses. Later analysis reportedly placed an Asian-associated ancestry cluster below the roughly 690-donor mean in N-insertions. A later analysis linked a missense variant in DCLRE1C to the trimming of TCR beta V and J genes.

In this sample, this clone turned up a few times. Antigen unknown. Primers: 60 Vbeta forward and 13 Jbeta reverse. Repertoires were generated with immunoSEQ multiplex PCR, while TCRdb's copy carries only in-frame clones and drops some. In the table there are some 180,000 clones, about 9% of which are singletons. CDR1 and CDR2 (germline): WNHNN, SYGVQD (reference sequence). The CDR3 has 16 amino acids. With V trimmed by 3 bases and J by 4 bases, 10 bases remained unmatched. This receptor was identified in a woman between 25 and 40 years old in good health and CMV-seropositive. The sequencing input was PBMCs. The chain carries TRBV10-1 and TRBJ2-3, with TRBD1 identical over 7 bases. CDR3 sequence: CASSDPKGGKADTQYF. The DNA of the CDR3 is TGCGCCAGCAGTGACCCAAAAGGGGGCAAGGCAGATACGCAGTATTTT.